The clone carrying this T cell receptor beta chain showed up just a few times. Its specificity is unknown. One junction end does not reproduce the germline sequence, and a read error may be involved. The data are from a study of beta chain features in type 1 diabetes. General study findings and limits: Patients' naive, central memory and regulatory TCRB repertoires appeared more alike than those of healthy donors. There were fewer insertions and more deletions at the VDJ junctions of type 1 diabetes patients. Sequencing from cDNA could over-represent high-TCR-expressing cells. People with Type 1 diabetes carried modestly yet significantly shorter TCRB CDR3s in all four CD4+ subsets.

Reverse transcribing all isolated RNA meant expressed TCRB transcripts were sequenced. TCRdb keeps only in-frame clones here, not all; method: immunoSEQ multiplex PCR. In the table there are 300,000 to 400,000 clones, approximately 12% of which are singletons. The germline V gene has CDR1 SNHLY and CDR2 FYNNEI. The length of the CDR3 is 12 residues. Specimen: naive CD4+ T cells from blood. The chain employs TRBV2 and TRBJ1-4; D gene ambiguous. This clonotype originated in a man aged 18 to 29 in good health. Here the CDR3 DNA reads TGTGCCAGCAGTGAAGCGCACCTCAAACAGTTTTTT. Translated: CASSEAHLKQFF.